A selection of T cell receptor beta chains follows, all from one sample in a study of T cell repertoires in ileal Crohn's disease. TCRdb keeps only in-frame clones here, not all; method: immunoSEQ multiplex PCR. The repertoire consists of some 4,200 clones, with 69% occurring once and the leading ten covering roughly a sixth. Sequencing was done on a sample of ileal tissue. The receptors were gathered from an adult with Crohn's disease. Each CDR3 is given with its conserved first and last residue. D genes are given only for firm matches. Expanded clones are given a class, and other clones once, few, many or no size at all.

.,13,TRBV18,TRBJ2-5,.,TGTGCCAGCTCACCAGGCTCTCTCGAGACCCAGTACTTC,CASSPGSLETQYF
TRBD1,15,TRBV5-6,TRBJ1-1,.,TGTGCCAGCAGCTTGGCCGGGACAGGGAACACTGAAGCTTTCTTT,CASSLAGTGNTEAFF
.,16,TRBV7-6,TRBJ2-3,.,TGTGCCAGCAGCTTAGGTCCGGGTGCTAGCACAGATACGCAGTATTTT,CASSLGPGASTDTQYF
.,13,TRBV10-3,TRBJ1-3,.,TGTGCCACCAGGGACCGGGGAGGAAACACCATATATTTT,CATRDRGGNTIYF
TRBD2,16,TRBV27,TRBJ2-2,.,TGTGCCAGCAGTTTATGGGCTAGCGGGGGGGCCGGGGAGCTGTTTTTT,CASSLWASGGAGELFF
.,15,TRBV5-1,TRBJ2-7,.,TGCGCCAGCAGCCGCCGTGTAAAGGGGGCCTACGAGCAGTACTTC,CASSRRVKGAYEQYF
.,13,TRBV10-1,TRBJ1-2,few,TGCGCCAGCAGTGTCGCGGGCAGCTATGGCTACACCTTC,CASSVAGSYGYTF
.,15,TRBV2,TRBJ1-3,.,TGTGCCAGCAGTGTAGACAGAAGCTCTGGAAACACCATATATTTT,CASSVDRSSGNTIYF
TRBD2,18,TRBV7-2,TRBJ2-3,.,TGTGCCAGCAGCTTAGGACGACTAGCGGGGGAGTTTACAGATACGCAGTATTTT,CASSLGRLAGEFTDTQYF
.,16,TRBV6-1,TRBJ1-5,.,TGTGCCAGCAGTGAGCACAGGGTATCCGGCAATCAGCCCCAGCATTTT,CASSEHRVSGNQPQHF
TRBD1,16,TRBV18,TRBJ2-5,.,TGTGCCAGCTCACCCCAGGACAGGGCTCTCCAAGAGACCCAGTACTTC,CASSPQDRALQETQYF
TRBD1,15,TRBV4-1,TRBJ2-3,.,TGCGCCAGCAACCCGGGACAGCTAACTACAGATACGCAGTATTTT,CASNPGQLTTDTQYF
.,16,TRBV30,TRBJ2-2,.,TGTGCCTGGAGTGTAGGCCTACTAAGCTCCACCGGGGAGCTGTTTTTT,CAWSVGLLSSTGELFF
.,17,TRBV2,TRBJ1-6,.,TGTGCCAGCACCATGGCACTGGGGGGGACGCGAAGTTCACCCCTCCACTTT,CASTMALGGTRSSPLHF